This TCR beta chain emerged from a study of cytomegalovirus exposure and HLA in healthy donors. Findings of the study overall: Association of a missense DCLRE1C variant with TCR beta V- and J-gene trimming was reported in a later analysis. Presence/absence analyses treated sequencing depth as roughly uniform across donors. Common viral pathogens seemed, in a later analysis, to connect with several of the most significant clusters. Clonal expansion was found to be greater in HLA-associated TCR beta chains than in equally common others in a later analysis.

The CDR3 is 16 residues long. Use of 60 Vbeta and 13 Jbeta primers characterized the PCR. This table comes from immunoSEQ multiplex PCR, and its TCRdb copy is limited to in-frame clones, with some not included. Among nearly 200,000 clones listed, 82% were seen once. This clone occurred a few times. Its target is unknown. This receptor was identified in a boy aged 2 to 9 in good health and CMV-seronegative. The V gene is TRBV21-1, the J gene TRBJ1-2; TRBD1, the table's D call, was not compared with the DNA. TRBV21-1 is given as a pseudogene. Sequenced input: PBMCs. The chain's CDR3 is CASSPDRAVGVCGYTF. The DNA for the CDR3 is TGTGCCAGCAGCCCCGACAGGGCCGTAGGTGTCTGTGGCTACACCTTC.